This T cell receptor (beta chain) is from a study of a mutant IDH1 vaccine in newly diagnosed glioma. The CDR3 runs to 15 residues. Trimming removed 3 bases at V and 8 bases at J, with 16 bases between. Looked up from germline, CDR1 is LNHNV and CDR2 is YYDKDF (reference sequence). Generated by immunoSEQ multiplex PCR, the TCRdb table keeps only in-frame clones and is missing some. Of around 56,000 clones detected, 91% appear once; the ten largest clones hold approximately 2.4%. The time point is: baseline, week 1 (first vaccination visit). Stated treatment: pre-vaccination baseline after standard-of-care therapy.

The clonotype originates from a man aged 45-65 years with glioma. Sequencing was performed on PBMCs, taken from a glioma patient treated with radiotherapy, temozolomide or both. The gene calls are TRBV15 and TRBJ1-4; D possibly corresponds to TRBD1 (5 bases). CDR3 nucleotide sequence: TGTGCCACCAGCAGGCCGGGGGGGGGAGGAGAAAAACTGTTTTTT. It specifies CATSRPGGGGEKLFF.